What follows are 7 T cell receptor beta chains derived from one specimen sequenced in a study of post-analysis software for immune sequencing data. Study observations and caveats: Five or six TRBV segments were more frequent in patients than controls; TRBV5-6, TRBV5-1 and TRBV20-1 belonged to this group.

These TCRs' antigens remain unknown. Presence of unique molecular identifiers characterized the TCR beta cDNA libraries. TCRdb recomputed calls from the PCR reads with MiXCR, one row per CDR3 protein. The sample lists about 770,000 distinct CDR3 sequences, 35% to 55% occurring once. The sample comprised blood. Receptors originate from a girl between 5 and 17 years old with multiple sclerosis.

CDR3 amino acids: CASSPTYYYGYTF. CDR3 coding DNA: TGTGCCAGCAGCCCGACATATTACTATGGCTACACCTTC. The chain uses TRBV27 and TRBJ1-2; no reliable D call. The CDR3 sequence is 13 residues long. Germline lookup yields CDR1 MNHEY and CDR2 SMNVEV (reference sequence). Trimming shortened V by 6 bases and J by 3 bases, and 11 bases separated the two germline ends.

This chain joins TRBV5-1 and TRBJ1-1; unclear D gene. The V gene lost 0 bases and the J gene lost 1 base, with 7 bases spanning the gap. Germline loops: CDR1 SGHRS, CDR2 YFSETQ. The CDR3 has 14 amino acids. The DNA for the CDR3 is TGCGCCAGCAGCTTGGCCCTGCGGAACACTGAAGCTTTCTTT. Translation gives CASSLALRNTEAFF.

The DNA for the CDR3 is TGTGCCAGCAGTGAAGTTCGGCAGAGTGGTGAAAAACTGTTTTTT. It specifies CASSEVRQSGEKLFF. This chain joins TRBV6-1 and TRBJ1-4; no definite D call. Trimming pared 1 base from V and 7 bases from J, leaving 13 bases between. The CDR3 spans 15 residues. Germline V gives CDR1 MNHNS, CDR2 SASEGT.

In its sample, this clonotype was seen once. The chain is built from TRBV4-1 and TRBJ1-5; D call uncertain. This CDR3 is 16 amino acids long. V dropped 2 bases and J dropped 2 bases, with 13 bases sitting between them. Germline lookup yields CDR1 MGHRA and CDR2 YSYEKL. The CDR3, as DNA: TGCGCCAGCAGCCAACCAGAGGCCGGGGGCAATCAGCCCCAGCATTTT. This gives the protein CASSQPEAGGNQPQHF.

This clonotype was detected only a few times. The chain uses TRBV6-1 and TRBJ2-7; TRBD2 agrees at 12 bases. Per the germline V gene, CDR1 is MNHNS and CDR2 is SASEGT. This CDR3 comprises 16 residues. Trimming cost V 3 bases and J 5 bases; bases outside gene matches: 8. The DNA for the CDR3 is TGTGCCAGCAGTGACTCCGGTCTAGCGGGAGGGGACGAGCAGTACTTC. It translates to CASSDSGLAGGDEQYF.

The chain uses TRBV3-1 and TRBJ2-7; a weak D match, TRBD2 (6 bases). Gene TRBJ2-5 matches the end of the DNA better, so the J call may be wrong. The CDR3 extends over 17 amino acids. From germline, CDR1 is LGHDT and CDR2 YNNKEL (reference sequence). Written as DNA, the CDR3 is TGTGCCAGCAGCCAAGGAAGTAGTGGCGGGGTCGGAGAGACCCAGTACTTC. This codes for CASSQGSSGGVGETQYF.

This chain connects TRBV20-1 to TRBJ2-5, with D possibly being TRBD2 (6 bases). The length of the CDR3 is 16 residues. Trimming removed 3 bases from V and 5 bases from J, with 22 bases in between. CDR1 is DFQATT and CDR2 is SNEGSKA in the germline V gene (reference sequence). The DNA of the CDR3 is TGCAGTGCTAGGCTTAGCGTGCGCGGGAACAAGGAGACCCAGTACTTC. Translation: CSARLSVRGNKETQYF.